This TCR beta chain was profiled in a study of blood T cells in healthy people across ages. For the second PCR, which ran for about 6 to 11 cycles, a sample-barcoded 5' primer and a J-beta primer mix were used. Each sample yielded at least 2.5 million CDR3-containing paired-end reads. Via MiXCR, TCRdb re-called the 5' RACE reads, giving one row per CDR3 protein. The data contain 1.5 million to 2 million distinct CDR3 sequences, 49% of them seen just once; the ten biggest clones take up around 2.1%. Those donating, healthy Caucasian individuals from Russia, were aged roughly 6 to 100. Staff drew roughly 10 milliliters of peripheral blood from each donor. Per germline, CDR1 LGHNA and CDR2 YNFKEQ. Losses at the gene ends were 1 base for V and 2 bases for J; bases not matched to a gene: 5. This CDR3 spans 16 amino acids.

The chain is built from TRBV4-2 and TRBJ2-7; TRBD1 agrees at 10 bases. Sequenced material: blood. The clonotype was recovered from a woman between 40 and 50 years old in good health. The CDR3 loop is CASSQARQGATYEQYV. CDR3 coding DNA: TGTGCCAGCAGCCAAGCCCGACAGGGGGCTACCTACGAGCAGTACGTC.